This TCR beta chain emerged from a study of blood T cell repertoires in COVID-19. At the level of the study: The study drew acute and convalescent COVID-19 samples from the United States, Italy and Spain. The cDNA or gDNA used as material had been derived from T cells, B-cell-depleted T cells, or PBMCs.

Original processing notes: Reference gene primer amplification gave estimated nucleated cell counts. Here immunoSEQ multiplex PCR was the method, and the copy in TCRdb shows in-frame clones only, minus some. For V, J and clone size, that table is used; D and trimming come from the DNA. The repertoire has some 130,000 clones, about 78% of them found once; the top ten carry approximately 9.9%. The source material was peripheral blood. This clonotype was obtained from a man aged 55 to 70 who had recovered from COVID-19.

In nucleotides, the CDR3 is TGTGCCAGCAGTGTCGAGGGAGGTGAAAAACTGTTTTTT. It codes for CASSVEGGEKLFF. The gene calls are TRBV2 and TRBJ1-4; D is ambiguous. Germline V gene lookup returns CDR1 SNHLY and CDR2 FYNNEI. The CDR3 covers 13 residues. V lost 4 bases, J lost 7 bases, and 10 bases lay in between.